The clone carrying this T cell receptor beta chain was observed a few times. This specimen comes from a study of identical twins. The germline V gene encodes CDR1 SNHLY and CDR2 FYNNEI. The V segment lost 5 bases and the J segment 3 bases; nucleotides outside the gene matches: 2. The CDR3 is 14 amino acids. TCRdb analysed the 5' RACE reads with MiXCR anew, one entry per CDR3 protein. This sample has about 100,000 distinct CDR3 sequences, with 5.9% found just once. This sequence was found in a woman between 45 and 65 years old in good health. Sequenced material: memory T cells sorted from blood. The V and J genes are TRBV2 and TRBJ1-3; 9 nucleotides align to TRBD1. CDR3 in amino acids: CASSRTGDGNTIYF. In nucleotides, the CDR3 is TGTGCCAGCAGTAGGACAGGGGATGGAAACACCATATATTTT. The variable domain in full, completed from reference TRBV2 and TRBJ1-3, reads EPEVTQTPSHQVTQMGQEVILRCVPISNHLYFYWYRQILGQKVEFLVSFYNNEISEKSEIFDDQFSVERPDGSNFTLKIRSTKLEDSAMYFCASSRTGDGNTIYFGEGSWLTVV.